This entry lists 12 T cell receptor beta chains sequenced from one sample in a study of post-analysis software for immune sequencing data. Whole-study results and caveats: The study found TRBV5-6, TRBV5-1 and TRBV20-1 among five or six TRBV segments more frequent in patients than controls.

Antigens of these TCRs are unknown. Unique molecular identifiers had been added to the TCR beta cDNA libraries. TCRdb reprocessed the PCR reads with MiXCR, giving one entry per CDR3 protein. This sample has some 190,000 distinct CDR3 sequences; about 30% occur once, and the top ten carry roughly 3.4%. Sample: blood. These receptors were collected from a girl aged 2 to 17 with multiple sclerosis.

This clonotype was detected a few times. The chain carries TRBV7-9 and TRBJ2-1; 11 bases line up with TRBD2. Germline CDR1 is SEHNR and CDR2 is FQNEAQ (reference sequence). Trimming took 4 bases from V and 13 from J; bases not matched to a gene: 18. The CDR3 has 17 residues. DNA for the CDR3: TGTGCCAGCAGCTCTGGCAATCTAGCGGGAGGAGGAGAGGCCCAGTTCTTC. It encodes CASSSGNLAGGGEAQFF.

This clonotype was detected only a few times. This chain links TRBV11-2 with TRBJ2-7, with D perhaps assigned TRBD1 or TRBD2 (5 bases each). V was clipped by 1 base and J by 0 bases, with 13 bases between them. The CDR3 extends over 16 amino acids. The germline V gene has CDR1 SGHAT and CDR2 FQNNGV. Written as DNA, the CDR3 is TGTGCCAGCAGCTTAGTGGGGAGACAGAACTCCTACGAGCAGTACTTC. The encoded protein is CASSLVGRQNSYEQYF.

This clonotype was seen many times. The J gene is TRBJ2-3, the V gene TRBV12-3 or TRBV12-4, with 15 bases matching TRBD2. The trim removed 5 bases at V and 2 bases at J, leaving 2 bases unmatched. The CDR3 has 16 amino acids. The CDR3 sequence: CASSGLAGGNTDTQYF. CDR3 nucleotides: TGTGCCAGCAGTGGACTAGCGGGGGGGAACACAGATACGCAGTATTTT.

This clonotype was counted many times. The CDR3 sequence: CASSLRAQTPTYNEQFF. CDR3 coding DNA: TGTGCCAGCAGTTTAAGGGCTCAGACTCCTACCTACAATGAGCAGTTCTTC. The J gene is TRBJ2-1, the V gene TRBV12-3 or TRBV12-4; D gene uncertain. This CDR3 has 17 residues. The V end was cut by 2 bases, the J end by 2 bases, with 16 bases between.

This clonotype has at least ten counts. V is TRBV5-4 and J is TRBJ2-5; D is uncertain. Germline-derived CDR1 and CDR2 are SGHNT and YYREEE (reference sequence). The CDR3 consists of 15 residues. The V and J ends lost 3 bases and 5 bases respectively, with 17 bases between them. The CDR3 loop reads CASSSQTATRETQYF. CDR3 bases: TGTGCCAGCAGCTCTCAGACTGCCACTCGGGAGACCCAGTACTTC.

This clonotype was recorded at least ten times. The rearrangement uses TRBV6-5 and TRBJ2-5, with D possibly being TRBD1 (5 bases). Between the trimmed V and J ends, which lost 4 bases and 3 bases, there was a span of 18 bases. The CDR3 runs to 16 residues. Germline lookup yields CDR1 MNHEY and CDR2 SVGAGI. The CDR3 DNA follows: TGTGCCAGCAGTTTTACTTTAGGAGAAGGGGAAGAGACCCAGTACTTC. Protein: CASSFTLGEGEETQYF.

The rearrangement links TRBV27 to TRBJ1-2; weak D call: TRBD1 (5 bases). From germline, CDR1 is MNHEY and CDR2 SMNVEV (reference sequence). The CDR3 spans 15 residues. V gave up 4 bases and J gave up 2 bases, with 14 bases separating them. The CDR3 loop is CASSSRQNSNYGYTF. The CDR3 region has the DNA TGTGCCAGCAGTTCACGACAGAATTCGAACTATGGCTACACCTTC.

This clonotype was counted ten times or more. This chain uses TRBV12-3 or TRBV12-4 with TRBJ2-5; no definite D call. This CDR3 spans 14 amino acids. V lost 3 bases and J lost 1, with 9 bases in between. In DNA form, the CDR3 reads TGTGCCAGCAGTTTGGGCCCGTCCCAAGAGACCCAGTACTTC. Its translation is CASSLGPSQETQYF.

Turning to this clonotype: Just one base apart from a much larger clone, this may be a read error. The chain links TRBV10-3 to TRBJ2-7; D is ambiguous. Per germline, CDR1 ENHRY and CDR2 SYGVKD. The CDR3 length is 12 residues. The DNA for the CDR3 is TGTGCCGTCAGCAAGTTCTCCTACGAGCAGTACTTC. Translation: CAVSKFSYEQYF.

Of note for this clonotype: Being one base from a much bigger clone, this may be a read error. The rearrangement links TRBV20-1 to TRBJ2-5, with 8 bases lining up with TRBD2. After removal of 7 bases from V and 4 bases from J, the junction contained 8 bases not matched to a gene. Germline lookup yields CDR1 DFQATT and CDR2 SNEGSKA (reference sequence). The length of the CDR3 is 13 residues. The CDR3: CSVEGGGRETQYF. For the CDR3, the DNA is TGCAGTGTCGAGGGCGGGGGGCGAGAGACCCAGTACTTC.

This rearrangement joins TRBV10-3 to TRBJ2-1; no reliable D call. Between the trimmed V and J ends, which lost 8 bases and 0 bases, there was a span of 11 bases. CDR1 ENHRY and CDR2 SYGVKD come from the germline V gene. The length of the CDR3 is 14 residues. CDR3 DNA sequence: TGTGCCATCTCGGGTAAGAGCTCCTACAATGAGCAGTTCTTC. This codes for CAISGKSSYNEQFF.

Many counts were recorded for this clonotype. The rearrangement uses TRBV5-1 and TRBJ2-7; 7 nucleotides agree with TRBD1. CDR3 size: 14 residues. V lost 3 bases to trimming and J lost 5 bases; unmatched junction nucleotides: 8. Per germline, CDR1 SGHRS and CDR2 YFSETQ. In DNA form, the CDR3 reads TGCGCCAGCAGCTCGACGCGTACAGGGGACGAGCAGTACTTC. Protein: CASSSTRTGDEQYF.